This record concerns one T cell receptor beta chain sequence. What antigen it recognizes has not been identified. Base qualities are not recorded, but no much larger clone differs from it by a single base. These data originate in a study of CD8 T cells in Susac syndrome (dated by TCRdb to the late 2010s). About the study as a whole: Whether CD8+ T cell activation and differentiation in Susac syndrome was antigen driven was tested using repertoire sequencing. Broader findings and caveats from the paper: The number of individuals in the TCR sequencing and HLA analysis was recognized as being relatively small.

Peripheral blood CD8+ and CD4+ T cells from healthy donors, Susac syndrome patients and multiple sclerosis patients were profiled by high-throughput TCR beta sequencing. The multiple sclerosis controls were treatment-naive patients who had stable or active relapsing-remitting disease and met the revised McDonald criteria. Bulk CD8+ and CD4+ T cells were purified magnetically by negative isolation, whereas CD8+ TEMRA cells were enriched by FACS. Blood was drawn into EDTA tubes, processed within 24 hours, and PBMCs were isolated by density gradient centrifugation. PBMCs destined for TCR sequencing were cryopreserved in liquid nitrogen and later thawed in a 37 °C water bath. The sorted or isolated CD4+, CD8+ and CD8+ TEMRA cells reached a purity of at least 90%. Per the germline V gene, MGHDK is the CDR1 and SYGVNS is the CDR2. Measured from the cysteine to the phenylalanine, the CDR3 is 12 residues long. The CDR3 DNA has 36 bases and is translated from base 1. V drops 6 bases and J drops 10 bases, leaving 15 bases in between.

RNA was extracted using the RNeasy kit, and roughly 0.5 to 1 microgram was reverse transcribed with random hexamers. The immunoSEQ multiplex PCR assay, covering 54 Vbeta and 13 Jbeta segments, was used to amplify TCR beta CDR3 regions. PCR amplification bias was corrected by using a synthetic template baseline for primer optimization and computational correction. The paper's data handling went like this. Only productive sequences were kept, with reads annotated to V, D and J genes according to IMGT and analyzed in immunoSEQ Analyzer. To calculate clonality, Shannon entropy was normalized by log2 of the number of productive unique sequences and then subtracted from one. Public and private clones were assessed among the 100 most prevalent clones of each patient and control. A clone was defined as Susac-specific if it was absent from the healthy and MS cohorts, from 1052 published viral clones and from other ImmuneACCESS disease sequences. In-frame beta chains were kept once TCRdb had trimmed the public reads at Q25 with fastp and called clones with MiXCR. A single entry per CDR3 protein holds the most common genes and DNA from its merged rows. The authors' filters were not applied to this entry. The sample contains about 140,000 distinct CDR3 sequences, 85% to 95% of them found a single time. The biggest ten clones account for about 0.11% of the sample.

This chain is built from TRBV25-1 and TRBJ1-1; TRBD1 might be the D gene, on 6 matching bases. The TCR sequence derives from a human donor with multiple sclerosis. Material: CD4+ T cells from PBMCs. The CDR3 sequence is CASSEGTSRAFF. The nucleotide sequence is given as TGTGCCAGCAGCGAAGGGACATCTCGAGCTTTCTTT.